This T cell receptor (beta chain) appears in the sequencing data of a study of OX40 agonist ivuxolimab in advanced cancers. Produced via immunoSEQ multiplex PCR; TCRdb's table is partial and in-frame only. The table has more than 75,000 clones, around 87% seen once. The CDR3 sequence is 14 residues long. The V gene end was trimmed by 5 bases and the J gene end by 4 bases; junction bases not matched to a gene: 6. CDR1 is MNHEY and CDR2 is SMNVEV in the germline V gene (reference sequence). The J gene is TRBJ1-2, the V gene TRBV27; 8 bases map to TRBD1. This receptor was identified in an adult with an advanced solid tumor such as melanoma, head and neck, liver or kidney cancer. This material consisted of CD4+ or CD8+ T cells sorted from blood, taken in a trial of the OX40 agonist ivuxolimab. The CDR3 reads CASSPQGAAYGYTF. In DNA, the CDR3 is TGTGCCAGCAGTCCGCAGGGGGCGGCCTATGGCTACACCTTC.